The sequence of this T cell receptor (beta chain) was determined in a study of cytomegalovirus exposure and HLA in healthy donors. Germline V gene data show CDR1 as SGHDT and CDR2 as YYEEEE. This CDR3 has 13 residues. V dropped 4 bases and J dropped 1 base, with 5 bases sitting between them. The PCR ran on 60 Vbeta and 13 Jbeta primers. Profiling relied on immunoSEQ multiplex PCR, and the TCRdb table lists in-frame clones only, not all of them. The sample records some 150,000 clones, about 82% being singletons. Material for sequencing was PBMCs. The source of this sequence is a woman aged 25-40 years in good health and CMV-seropositive. The chain uses TRBV5-6 and TRBJ2-2; D is unresolved. In DNA, the CDR3 is TGTGCCAGCAGCCAGGTGAACACCGGGGAGCTGTTTTTT. Its protein is CASSQVNTGELFF.